These 31 T cell receptor beta chains came from one sample sequenced in a study of blood T cell repertoires in COVID-19. Profiled with immunoSEQ multiplex PCR; TCRdb holds only in-frame clones, not every one. The data contain approximately 100,000 clones, about 81% of them seen just once; the ten biggest clones take up approximately 15%. Specimen: peripheral blood. The receptor set was obtained from a woman aged 55-69 years with acute or convalescent COVID-19.

The CDR3 region has the DNA TGTGCCAGCTCACCAGAATTCGGCAGGGACAATCAGCCCCAGCATTTT. This translates into CASSPEFGRDNQPQHF. The rearrangement uses TRBV18 and TRBJ1-5; a possible D gene is TRBD1 (5 bases). V was cut by 2 bases and J by 3 bases, with 14 bases left in between. The CDR3 has 16 amino acids. Germline V gives CDR1 KGHSH, CDR2 LQKENI.

This chain uses TRBV20-1 with TRBJ2-5; D unclear. Between the trimmed V and J ends, which lost 2 bases and 4 bases, there was a span of 5 bases. The CDR3 is 11 residues long. The germline V gene encodes CDR1 DFQATT and CDR2 SNEGSKA (reference sequence). This chain's CDR3 is CSARFGETQYF. The CDR3 nucleotides are TGCAGTGCTAGATTCGGAGAGACCCAGTACTTC.

The CDR3 region is CASSLMTLNQPQHF. In DNA, the CDR3 is TGTGCCAGCAGCTTGATGACACTCAATCAGCCCCAGCATTTT. This rearrangement joins TRBV6-6 to TRBJ1-5; D remains unclear. The CDR3 totals 14 residues. Trimming shortened V by 6 bases and J by 3 bases, and 12 bases separated the two germline ends. Germline V gene lookup returns CDR1 MNHNY and CDR2 SVGAGI (reference sequence).

This clone has just one count. The rearrangement uses TRBV5-1 and TRBJ2-1; 10 nucleotides line up with TRBD2. Germline V gene lookup returns CDR1 SGHRS and CDR2 YFSETQ. The CDR3 length is 18 residues. The V gene end was trimmed by 4 bases and the J gene end by 6 bases; junction bases not matched to a gene: 16. The CDR3 region is CASSPRPLAGGSPNEQFF. The CDR3 nucleotides are TGCGCCAGCAGCCCCCGACCCTTAGCGGGGGGAAGCCCCAATGAGCAGTTCTTC.

V gene TRBV3-1 (or the pseudogene TRBV3-2) combines with J gene TRBJ1-2; D unclear. V dropped 5 bases and J dropped 6 bases, with 16 bases sitting between them. The V gene's germline CDR1 is LGHDT and CDR2 YNNKEL (reference sequence). The CDR3 is 14 amino acids. In nucleotides, the CDR3 is TGTGCCAGCAGCTTAAAGAGGAGAGGGAATGGCTACACCTTC. This encodes CASSLKRRGNGYTF.

The genes are TRBV18 and TRBJ1-5; no clear D. Germline V lookup: CDR1 KGHSH, CDR2 LQKENI. The CDR3 totals 14 residues. Trimming removed 3 bases from V and 9 bases from J, with 15 bases in between. DNA for the CDR3: TGTGCCAGCTCACCCATCCCGGGATCAGGGCCCCAGCATTTT. Amino acids: CASSPIPGSGPQHF.

The V and J genes are TRBV7-9 and TRBJ1-4; a possible D gene is TRBD1 (5 bases). V was shortened by 8 bases and J by 0 bases, with 13 bases between the two germline ends. This CDR3 has 15 amino acids. CDR1 SEHNR and CDR2 FQNEAQ come from the germline V gene (reference sequence). Here the CDR3 DNA reads TGTGCCAGCGGACCCCAGGGAACAACTAATGAAAAACTGTTTTTT. Amino acids: CASGPQGTTNEKLFF.

The chain has TRBV2 and TRBJ1-5, with D unresolved. Germline V lookup: CDR1 SNHLY, CDR2 FYNNEI. Trimming took off 6 bases at V and 3 bases at J, with 15 bases between the two ends. The CDR3 is 15 amino acids. CDR3 in DNA: TGTGCCAGCAGCCTAGCGTCCAGCTCCAATCAGCCCCAGCATTTT. This codes for CASSLASSSNQPQHF.

A single count supports this clone. The chain links TRBV7-2 to TRBJ1-2; D is uncertain. V lost 1 base and J lost 1, with 10 bases in between. Germline CDR1 SGHTA, CDR2 FQGNSA. The CDR3 loop spans 15 amino acids. CDR3 sequence: CASSLDSKLNYGYTF. In DNA form, the CDR3 reads TGTGCCAGCAGCTTAGACAGCAAACTTAACTATGGCTACACCTTC. Drawing the rest from reference TRBV7-2 and TRBJ1-2, the complete variable domain is GAGVSQSPSNKVTEKGKDVELRCDPISGHTALYWYRQSLGQGLEFLIYFQGNSAPDKSGLPSDRFSAERTGGSVSTLTIQRTQQEDSAVYLCASSLDSKLNYGYTFGSGTRLTVV.

This sequence joins TRBV5-1 and TRBJ2-3, with D possibly being TRBD1 (6 bases). V lost 2 bases to trimming and J lost 4 bases, with 14 bases between them. CDR1 and CDR2 from the germline V gene are SGHRS and YFSETQ. This CDR3 region has 15 residues. The CDR3 region is CASSLQGGVADTQYF. CDR3 in DNA: TGCGCCAGCAGCTTACAGGGTGGAGTAGCAGATACGCAGTATTTT.

The CDR3 DNA reads as TGTGCCAGCAGCCCTTTTAACTATGGCTACACCTTC. Translation gives CASSPFNYGYTF. This chain uses TRBV28 with TRBJ1-2; no reliable D call. CDR1 is MDHEN, CDR2 SYDVKM, per germline. The germline V and J ends were trimmed by 6 bases and 1 base, with 6 bases remaining between them. The CDR3 totals 12 residues.

The V gene is TRBV9, the J gene TRBJ1-1; TRBD1 matches at 7 bases. Germline V gene data show CDR1 as SGDLS and CDR2 as YYNGEE. This CDR3 contains 14 residues. V gave up 0 bases and J gave up 5 bases; unmatched junction bases: 4. The CDR3 sequence is CASSVVGGETEAFF. As DNA, the CDR3 is TGTGCCAGCAGCGTAGTAGGGGGCGAAACTGAAGCTTTCTTT.

V usage is TRBV30 and J usage is TRBJ2-7, with 9 nucleotides matching TRBD1. Germline V gene data show CDR1 as GTSNPN and CDR2 as SVGIG (reference sequence). The CDR3 extends over 12 amino acids. The ends lost 2 bases at V and 6 bases at J; junction bases unmatched: 2. The CDR3 sequence: CAWSKDRGEQYF. DNA of the CDR3: TGTGCCTGGAGTAAGGACAGGGGCGAGCAGTACTTC.

The chain links TRBV9 to TRBJ2-1, with D perhaps matching TRBD2 (6 bases). The CDR3 covers 15 residues. In germline, CDR1 is SGDLS, CDR2 YYNGEE. Trimming shortened V by 0 bases and J by 6 bases, and 13 bases separated the two germline ends. As DNA, the CDR3 is TGTGCCAGCAGCGTAGGGGACTCTACATTCAATGAGCAGTTCTTC. Translation gives CASSVGDSTFNEQFF. Supplemented by reference TRBV9 and TRBJ2-1, the full variable domain reads DSGVTQTPKHLITATGQRVTLRCSPRSGDLSVYWYQQSLDQGLQFLIQYYNGEERAKGNILERFSAQQFPDLHSELNLSSLELGDSALYFCASSVGDSTFNEQFFGPGTRLTVL.

The chain employs TRBV4-1 and TRBJ2-3; D possibly corresponds to TRBD1 (5 bases). V was cut by 0 bases and J by 3 bases, with 7 bases left in between. CDR3 size: 14 residues. Germline V CDR1 and CDR2: MGHRA, YSYEKL. The CDR3 bases are TGCGCCAGCAGCCAAGACAGGGATACAGATACGCAGTATTTT. The encoded protein is CASSQDRDTDTQYF.

This clone was seen a handful of times. This chain uses TRBV6-6 with TRBJ1-2; 11 nucleotides agree with TRBD1. CDR1 is MNHNY and CDR2 is SVGAGI in the germline V gene (reference sequence). After removal of 6 bases from V and 8 bases from J, the junction contained 5 bases not matched to a gene. This CDR3 is built from 13 residues. The CDR3 bases are TGTGCCAGCAGCTGGGACAGGGGGGGCGGCTACACCTTC. As protein: CASSWDRGGGYTF.

This clone was counted a single time. The chain has TRBV5-5 and TRBJ1-1; tentative D call: TRBD1 (6 bases). Germline-derived CDR1 and CDR2 are SGHKS and YYEKEE (reference sequence). V was cut by 0 bases and J by 0 bases, with 12 bases left in between. This CDR3 spans 16 amino acids. This CDR3 is CASSLAPQGMNTEAFF. CDR3 bases: TGTGCCAGCAGCTTGGCCCCTCAGGGGATGAACACTGAAGCTTTCTTT.

The rearrangement joins TRBV10-3 to TRBJ1-1; 10 bases are shared with TRBD1. Germline V gene data show CDR1 as ENHRY and CDR2 as SYGVKD. The CDR3 runs to 16 residues. The junction had 18 bases not matched to a gene; V was cut back by 7 bases and J by 10 bases. CDR3 bases: TGTGCCATCAAACTGACAGGGGGCCTGTCGACTGATGGAGCTTTCTTT. It encodes CAIKLTGGLSTDGAFF.

This clone was counted a few times. This rearrangement joins TRBV2 to TRBJ2-3, with 9 nucleotides matching TRBD1. The germline V gene has CDR1 SNHLY and CDR2 FYNNEI. J gave up 4 bases and V 3 bases, and 8 bases lay outside the gene matches. There are 16 residues in the CDR3. The CDR3 is CASSERGQGSADTQYF. The CDR3 nucleotides read TGTGCCAGCAGTGAGAGAGGACAGGGGTCCGCAGATACGCAGTATTTT.

The V gene is TRBV3-1 (or the pseudogene TRBV3-2), the J gene TRBJ1-1, with D unresolved. V lost 3 bases to trimming and J lost 3 bases, with 8 bases between them. This CDR3 comprises 13 residues. From germline, CDR1 is LGHDT and CDR2 YNNKEL (reference sequence). The chain's CDR3 is CASSHEGHTEAFF. The CDR3 coding sequence is TGTGCCAGCAGCCACGAGGGCCACACTGAAGCTTTCTTT.

The chain carries TRBV28 and TRBJ1-3; the D is unclear. The CDR3 length is 14 residues. Trimming pared 3 bases from V and 5 bases from J, leaving 11 bases between. CDR1 is MDHEN, CDR2 SYDVKM, per germline. CDR3 region: CASSLGSMRNTIYF. The DNA of the CDR3 is TGTGCCAGCAGTTTGGGCAGTATGAGAAACACCATATATTTT.

The gene calls are TRBV12-5 and TRBJ2-5; 9 bases are shared with TRBD2. The germline V gene has CDR1 LGHNT and CDR2 FRNRAP. V shed 1 base, J shed 11 bases, and the junction held 11 bases outside the gene matches. This CDR3 is 15 amino acids long. CDR3 nucleotides: TGTGCTAGTGGTTTGGGCGGTTGGCGGGGGGGCGGTCAGTACTTC. Residues: CASGLGGWRGGGQYF.

The V gene is TRBV6-5, the J gene TRBJ2-5; D perhaps matches TRBD2 (6 bases). CDR3 length: 14 residues. Trimming stripped 6 bases from V and 1 base from J, with 12 bases between. Germline CDR1 MNHEY, CDR2 SVGAGI. The chain's CDR3 is CASSVERVQETQYF. CDR3 coding DNA: TGTGCCAGCAGCGTTGAGCGGGTCCAAGAGACCCAGTACTTC.

This clone appeared a single time. The chain combines TRBV6-2 or TRBV6-3 with TRBJ1-5; 8 nucleotides match TRBD1. V gave up 2 bases and J gave up 7 bases; unmatched junction bases: 10. The CDR3 has 16 amino acids. In germline, CDR1 is MNHEY, CDR2 SVGEGT. The CDR3 loop reads CASSYTARGLRQPQHF. The CDR3 coding sequence is TGTGCCAGCAGTTACACGGCCAGGGGGCTCCGGCAGCCCCAGCATTTT.

This chain joins TRBV28 and TRBJ2-2; 8 bases agree with TRBD1. The junction had 4 bases not matched to a gene; V was cut back by 7 bases and J by 3 bases. From germline, CDR1 is MDHEN and CDR2 SYDVKM. The CDR3 covers 14 residues. For the CDR3, the DNA is TGTGCCAGCACCCCAGGGGGCTACACCGGGGAGCTGTTTTTT. It codes for CASTPGGYTGELFF. The full variable domain, its missing parts supplied by reference TRBV28 and TRBJ2-2, is DVKVTQSSRYLVKRTGEKVFLECVQDMDHENMFWYRQDPGLGLRLIYFSYDVKMKEKGDIPEGYSVSREKKERFSLILESASTNQTSMYLCASTPGGYTGELFFGEGSRLTVL.

Only a few counts were recorded for this clone. The chain carries TRBV12-5 and TRBJ2-7; no firm D call. Trimming cost V 6 bases and J 3 bases, with 9 bases left between them. Germline V gene lookup returns CDR1 LGHNT and CDR2 FRNRAP. This CDR3 contains 12 residues. This CDR3 reads CASGPQRYEQYF. CDR3 DNA sequence: TGTGCTAGTGGGCCACAACGCTACGAGCAGTACTTC.

The J gene is TRBJ2-7, the V gene TRBV18; D perhaps matches TRBD1 (5 bases). CDR3 size: 12 residues. V dropped 6 bases and J dropped 3 bases, with 9 bases sitting between them. Per germline, CDR1 KGHSH and CDR2 LQKENI. The CDR3 spells CASSPDSYEQYF. The CDR3, as DNA: TGTGCCAGCTCCCCAGACAGCTACGAGCAGTACTTC.

The chain combines TRBV5-5 with TRBJ2-1, with 7 bases lining up with TRBD1. CDR1 is SGHKS and CDR2 is YYEKEE in the germline V gene (reference sequence). The J segment lost 2 bases and the V segment lost 1 base, leaving 3 bases of the junction unmatched. The CDR3 sequence is 15 residues long. CDR3 nucleotides: TGTGCCAGCAGCTTGAACAGGGGCCCCTACAATGAGCAGTTCTTC. The encoded protein is CASSLNRGPYNEQFF.

The chain links TRBV28 to TRBJ1-2, with a weak D call TRBD1 (5 bases). Germline V gene data show CDR1 as MDHEN and CDR2 as SYDVKM. The CDR3 length is 12 residues. V dropped 5 bases and J dropped 5 bases, with 9 bases sitting between them. For the CDR3, the DNA is TGTGCCAGCAGTCCGCGACAGTATGGCTACACCTTC. The encoded protein is CASSPRQYGYTF.

The rearrangement links TRBV2 to TRBJ1-6; 7 bases are shared with TRBD1. Germline loops: CDR1 SNHLY, CDR2 FYNNEI. The junction had 4 bases not matched to a gene; V was cut back by 4 bases and J by 7 bases. CDR3 size: 14 residues. CDR3 in amino acids: CASSVAGGNSPLHF. CDR3 sequence (DNA): TGTGCCAGCAGTGTGGCAGGGGGAAATTCACCCCTCCACTTT.

On this clone: Its ends do not fully match the called genes, so a read error is possible. V usage is TRBV6-2 or TRBV6-3 and J usage is TRBJ2-2; TRBD1 aligns across 10 bases. Germline lookup yields CDR1 MNHEY and CDR2 SVGEGT. This CDR3 contains 15 residues. CDR3 sequence: CASSYFDRGPGELFF. CDR3 nucleotides: TGTGCTAGCAGTTACTTCGACAGGGGGCCCGGGGAGCTGTTTTTT.